The clone carrying this T cell receptor beta chain showed up just a few times. This entry belongs to a study of technical replicates of blood from four donors. Some clones are missing from TCRdb's copy, which holds only in-frame ones; the method was immunoSEQ multiplex PCR. The table includes over 15,000 clones, approximately 84% detected once. Sequenced material: PBMCs. This TCR came from a human donor in good health.

CDR3 sequence reads: CASSESYRNTEAFF. CDR3 bases: TGCGCCAGCAGTGAGTCATACAGGAACACTGAAGCTTTCTTT. V gene TRBV10-1 combines with J gene TRBJ1-1; D gene uncertain. Trimming shortened V by 0 bases and J by 1 base, and 6 bases separated the two germline ends. The CDR3 spans 14 residues. From germline, CDR1 is WNHNN and CDR2 SYGVQD (reference sequence).